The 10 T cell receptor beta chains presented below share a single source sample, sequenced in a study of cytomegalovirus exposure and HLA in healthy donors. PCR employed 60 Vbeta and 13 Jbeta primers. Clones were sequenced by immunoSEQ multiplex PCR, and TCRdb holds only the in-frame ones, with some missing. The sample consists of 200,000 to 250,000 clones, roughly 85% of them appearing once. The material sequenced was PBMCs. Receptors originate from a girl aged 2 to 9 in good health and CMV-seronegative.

The CDR3 loop reads CASSVGYYNEQFF. Written as DNA, the CDR3 is TGTGCCAGCAGCGTGGGCTACTACAATGAGCAGTTCTTC. V gene TRBV9 combines with J gene TRBJ2-1, with D unclear. V lost 2 bases and J 3 bases, leaving 6 bases between the germline ends. The CDR3 is 13 residues long. In germline, CDR1 is SGDLS, CDR2 YYNGEE.

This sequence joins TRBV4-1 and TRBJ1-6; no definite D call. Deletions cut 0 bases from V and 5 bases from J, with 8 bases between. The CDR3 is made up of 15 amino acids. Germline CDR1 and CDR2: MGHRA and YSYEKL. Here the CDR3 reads CASSQEGGDNSPLHF. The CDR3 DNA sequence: TGCGCCAGCAGCCAAGAGGGCGGGGATAATTCACCCCTCCACTTT.

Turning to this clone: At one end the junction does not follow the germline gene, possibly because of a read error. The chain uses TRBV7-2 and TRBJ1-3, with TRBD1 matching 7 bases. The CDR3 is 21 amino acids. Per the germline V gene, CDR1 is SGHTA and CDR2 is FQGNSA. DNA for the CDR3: TGTGCCAGCAGCCTAGCCCACCTTGGGACAGCCGATATATACTCTGGAAACACCATATATTTT. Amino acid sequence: CASSLAHLGTADIYSGNTIYF.

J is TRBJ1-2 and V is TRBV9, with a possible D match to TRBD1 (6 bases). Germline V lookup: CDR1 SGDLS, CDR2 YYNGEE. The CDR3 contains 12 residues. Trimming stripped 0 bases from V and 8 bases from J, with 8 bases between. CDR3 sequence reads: CASSVDREGYTF. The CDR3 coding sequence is TGTGCCAGCAGCGTAGACAGGGAAGGCTACACCTTC.

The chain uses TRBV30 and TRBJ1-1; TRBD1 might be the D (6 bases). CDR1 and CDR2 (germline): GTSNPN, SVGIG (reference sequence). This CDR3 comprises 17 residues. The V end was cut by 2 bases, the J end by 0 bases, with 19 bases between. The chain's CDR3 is CAWSYRKDRYLNTEAFF. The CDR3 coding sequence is TGTGCCTGGAGTTATCGTAAGGACAGATACTTGAACACTGAAGCTTTCTTT.

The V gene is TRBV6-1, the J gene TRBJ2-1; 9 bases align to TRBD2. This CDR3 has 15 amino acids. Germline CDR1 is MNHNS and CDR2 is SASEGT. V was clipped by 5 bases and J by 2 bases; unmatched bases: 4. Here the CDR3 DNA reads TGTGCCAGCAGTCTAGCGGGGCCCGCCTACAATGAGCAGTTCTTC. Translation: CASSLAGPAYNEQFF.

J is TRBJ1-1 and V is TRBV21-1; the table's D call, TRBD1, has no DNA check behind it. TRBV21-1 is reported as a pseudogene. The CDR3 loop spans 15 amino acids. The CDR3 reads CASSKEDRANTEAFF. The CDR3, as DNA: TGTGCCAGCAGCAAAGAGGACAGGGCAAACACTGAAGCTTTCTTT.

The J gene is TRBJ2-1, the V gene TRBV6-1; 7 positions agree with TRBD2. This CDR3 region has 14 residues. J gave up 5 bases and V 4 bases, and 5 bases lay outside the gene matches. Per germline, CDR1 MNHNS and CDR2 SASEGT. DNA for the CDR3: TGTGCCAGCAGTGTTGAGCGGGGTGACAATGAGCAGTTCTTC. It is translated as CASSVERGDNEQFF.

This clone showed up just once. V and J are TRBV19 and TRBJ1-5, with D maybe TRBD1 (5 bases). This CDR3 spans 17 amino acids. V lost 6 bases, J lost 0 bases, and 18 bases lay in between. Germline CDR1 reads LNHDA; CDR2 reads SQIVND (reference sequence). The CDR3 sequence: CASSNQGATFSNQPQHF. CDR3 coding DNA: TGTGCCAGTAGCAATCAGGGCGCGACCTTTAGCAATCAGCCCCAGCATTTT.

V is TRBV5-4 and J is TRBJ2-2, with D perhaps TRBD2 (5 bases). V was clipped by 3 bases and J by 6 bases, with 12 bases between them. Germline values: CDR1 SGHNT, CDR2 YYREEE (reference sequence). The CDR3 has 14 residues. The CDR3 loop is CASSSEGPAGELFF. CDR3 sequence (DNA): TGTGCCAGCAGCTCCGAGGGTCCCGCCGGGGAGCTGTTTTTT.